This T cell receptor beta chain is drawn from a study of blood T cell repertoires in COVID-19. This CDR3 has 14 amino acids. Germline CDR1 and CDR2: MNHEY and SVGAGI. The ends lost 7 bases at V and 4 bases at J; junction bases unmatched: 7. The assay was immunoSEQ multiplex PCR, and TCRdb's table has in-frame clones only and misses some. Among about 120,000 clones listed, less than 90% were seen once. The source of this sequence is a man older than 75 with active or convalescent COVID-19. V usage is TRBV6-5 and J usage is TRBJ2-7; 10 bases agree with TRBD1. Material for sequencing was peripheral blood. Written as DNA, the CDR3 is TGTGCCAGCACTCACCGGGACAGGGGTTACGAGCAGTACTTC. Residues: CASTHRDRGYEQYF.